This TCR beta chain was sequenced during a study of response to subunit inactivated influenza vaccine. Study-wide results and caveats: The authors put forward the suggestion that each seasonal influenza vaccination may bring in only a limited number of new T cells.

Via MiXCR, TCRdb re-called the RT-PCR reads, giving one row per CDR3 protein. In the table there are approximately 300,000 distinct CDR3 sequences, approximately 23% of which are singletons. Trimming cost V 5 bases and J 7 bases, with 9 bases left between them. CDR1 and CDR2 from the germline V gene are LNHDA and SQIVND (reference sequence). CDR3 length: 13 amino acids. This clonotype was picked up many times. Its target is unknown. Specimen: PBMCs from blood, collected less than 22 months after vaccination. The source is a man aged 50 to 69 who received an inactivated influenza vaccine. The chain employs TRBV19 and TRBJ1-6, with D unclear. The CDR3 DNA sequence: TGTGCCAGTAGTTACTTGGACAATTCACCCCTCCACTTT. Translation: CASSYLDNSPLHF.